This passage covers 8 T cell receptor beta chains from one sample sequenced in a study of technical replicates of blood from several donors. Clones were sequenced by immunoSEQ multiplex PCR, and TCRdb holds only the in-frame ones, with some missing. The sample yields 14,000 or so clones, roughly 83% seen once. Material: PBMCs. The receptors derive from a human donor in good health.

This chain links TRBV5-1 with TRBJ2-5; 7 bases fit TRBD1. J gave up 4 bases and V 4 bases, and 7 bases lay outside the gene matches. Germline V gene sequence: CDR1 SGHRS, CDR2 YFSETQ. The CDR3 is 14 amino acids. CDR3 bases: TGCGCCAGCAGCCCCTCGACAGGGAGAGAGACCCAGTACTTC. Amino acid sequence: CASSPSTGRETQYF.

The chain is built from TRBV27 and TRBJ1-1; 8 bases fit TRBD1. Germline CDR1 is MNHEY and CDR2 is SMNVEV (reference sequence). V trimming: 5 bases; J trimming: 8 bases; junction bases outside the gene matches: 7. CDR3 length: 13 amino acids. CDR3 residues: CASSPRTGTEAFF. CDR3 in DNA: TGTGCCAGCAGTCCCCGGACAGGGACCGAAGCTTTCTTT.

Written as DNA, the CDR3 is TGCAGCGTTGCTTACAGGTCCGGGGAGCTGTTTTTT. Protein sequence: CSVAYRSGELFF. V usage is TRBV29-1 and J usage is TRBJ2-2, with a possible D match to TRBD1 (5 bases). The CDR3 is 12 residues long. V was trimmed by 4 bases and J by 6 bases, leaving 9 bases between them. The germline gives CDR1 SQVTM, CDR2 ANQGSEA.

This clone has only one observation. The rearrangement links TRBV7-2 to TRBJ1-5; perhaps TRBD1 as D (6 bases). The CDR3 is 16 residues long. V lost 3 bases and J lost 2, with 14 bases in between. Germline V gene sequence: CDR1 SGHTA, CDR2 FQGNSA. The DNA of the CDR3 is TGTGCCAGCAGCTTTGTACAGGGTCTGGGCAATCAGCCCCAGCATTTT. Residues: CASSFVQGLGNQPQHF.

The chain couples TRBV10-3 to TRBJ1-4; D call uncertain. The CDR3 is made up of 14 amino acids. Trimming left V 6 bases short and J 1 base short, with 9 bases between. Per the germline V gene, CDR1 is ENHRY and CDR2 is SYGVKD. This chain's CDR3 is CAIRTTLTNEKLFF. Here the CDR3 DNA reads TGTGCCATCAGGACGACACTAACTAATGAAAAACTGTTTTTT.

This clone has only one observation. The rearrangement joins TRBV5-1 to TRBJ2-7; TRBD2 matches at 11 bases. With V trimmed by 6 bases and J by 3 bases, 5 bases remained unmatched. Germline V gene sequence: CDR1 SGHRS, CDR2 YFSETQ. The CDR3 covers 14 residues. CDR3 sequence reads: CASKRLAGGYEQYF. CDR3 nucleotides: TGCGCCAGCAAGAGGCTAGCGGGGGGCTACGAGCAGTACTTC.

The rearrangement joins TRBV13 to TRBJ1-1; D might be TRBD1 (6 bases). The CDR3 extends over 16 amino acids. CDR1 and CDR2 (germline): PRHDT, FYEKMQ (reference sequence). Trimming took off 5 bases at V and 3 bases at J, with 19 bases between the two ends. The CDR3 loop is CASSTLRQAHDTEAFF. CDR3 sequence (DNA): TGTGCCAGCAGCACCCTTCGACAGGCGCATGACACTGAAGCTTTCTTT.

The chain combines TRBV18 with TRBJ2-7; no reliable D call. The CDR3 runs 13 residues. The V gene lost 0 bases and the J gene lost 3 bases, with 6 bases spanning the gap. Germline values: CDR1 KGHSH, CDR2 LQKENI. The CDR3 loop is CASSPPGSYEQYF. CDR3 DNA sequence: TGTGCCAGCTCACCACCGGGCAGCTACGAGCAGTACTTC.